A selection of T cell receptor beta chains follows, all from one sample in a study of T cell repertoires in cytomegalovirus infection. TCRdb reprocessed the reads via MiXCR and lists one record per CDR3 protein. This sample has a few hundred thousand distinct CDR3 sequences; approximately 32% occur once, and the top ten carry around 19%. No antigen has been identified for these receptors. The specimen was cultured PBMCs, collected from culture after CMV antigen stimulation. Receptor source: a human donor in good health (CMV status not recorded). Some clones in this sample may be carry-over from other donors' samples. Both conserved end residues are part of each CDR3. A D gene is named only where the DNA matches it firmly. Only some rows state a clone size, as once, few, many or a class for expanded clones.

clone_size | j_call | v_call | d_call | cdr3_nt | cdr3_aa
- | TRBJ2-3 | TRBV6-5 | - | TGTGCCAGCAGTTACTCGGCGACAGATGGAGGCACAGATACGCAGTATTTT | CASSYSATDGGTDTQYF
few | TRBJ2-3 | TRBV12-3/TRBV12-4 | - | TGTGCCAGCAGCTCCTTTGAGGGGGGCACAGATACGCAGTATTTT | CASSSFEGGTDTQYF
- | TRBJ2-5 | TRBV7-9 | - | TGTGCCAGCAGCTTAAGGAGCGCCCAGGGGGGGAAAGAGACCCAGTACTTC | CASSLRSAQGGKETQYF
few | TRBJ2-1 | TRBV7-2 | - | TGTGCCAGCAGCTTAGTTTTACCCGGGACGGTCAATGAGCAGTTCTTC | CASSLVLPGTVNEQFF
few | TRBJ1-6 | TRBV29-1 | - | TGCAGCGTCTCGGGCGGGGTGGGATCACCCCTCCACTTT | CSVSGGVGSPLHF
once | TRBJ1-1 | TRBV5-3 | - | TGTGCCAGCAGCTCCAGACCACCCGTGAACACTGAAGCTTTCTTT | CASSSRPPVNTEAFF
once | TRBJ2-1 | TRBV20-1 | TRBD2 | TGCAGTGCTAGAGGTCTACTAGCGGGAGGTCAAAATGAGCAGTTCTTC | CSARGLLAGGQNEQFF
- | TRBJ2-7 | TRBV7-9 | - | TGTGCCAGCAGCTTAGATGGGGGTAAGGGGATGTCCTCCTACGAGCAGTACTTC | CASSLDGGKGMSSYEQYF
few | TRBJ2-7 | TRBV10-3 | - | TGTGCCATCAGTGAGCGCTACGAGCAGTACTTC | CAISERYEQYF
- | TRBJ2-5 | TRBV10-3 | TRBD2 | TGTGCCATCAGTGATGGACGGCGGGGGGAGGAGGAGACCCAGTACTTC | CAISDGRRGEEETQYF
- | TRBJ2-3 | TRBV20-1 | TRBD1 | TGCAGTGCTCCCTCGACAGGGGCTACGCAGTATTTT | CSAPSTGATQYF
- | TRBJ1-4 | TRBV20-1 | TRBD1 | TGCAGTGCTAGACCACACGGACAGGGCTCTGAAAAACTGTTTTTT | CSARPHGQGSEKLFF
few | TRBJ2-7 | TRBV5-5 | - | TGTGCCAGCAGCTCGGATCCGGGGCAGCTGGCCTACGAGCAGTACTTC | CASSSDPGQLAYEQYF
few | TRBJ2-3 | TRBV7-3 | TRBD2 | TGTGCCAGCAGCGGCGGGAGTGGGTCAGATACGCAGTATTTT | CASSGGSGSDTQYF
few | TRBJ2-7 | TRBV7-2 | TRBD2 | TGTGCCAGCAGCTCAAGTGGGCTAGCGGTCTCCTACGAGCAGTACTTC | CASSSSGLAVSYEQYF
- | TRBJ1-1 | TRBV27 | TRBD1 | TGTGCCAGCAGTTTCGGACAGGGGGCAGGAGCTTTCTTT | CASSFGQGAGAFF
- | TRBJ1-5 | TRBV19 | TRBD1 | TGTGCCAGTAGATTAAACCGGGACAGGGTCGATCAGCCCCAGCATTTT | CASRLNRDRVDQPQHF
- | TRBJ2-1 | TRBV6-4 | TRBD1 | TGTGCCAGCAGTGACGGACAGGGGAGGAATGAGCAGTTCTTC | CASSDGQGRNEQFF
many | TRBJ2-1 | TRBV10-1 | - | TGCGCCAGCAGTGATGGAGCTAGATCCTACAATGAGCAGTTCTTC | CASSDGARSYNEQFF
- | TRBJ2-1 | TRBV4-2 | TRBD1 | TGTGCCAGCAGCCGGGACAGGGGAAATCGGAATGAGCAGTTCTTC | CASSRDRGNRNEQFF
many | TRBJ2-1 | TRBV7-7 | - | TGTGCCAGCAGCTTAGCGTGGACGGCCTCCTACAATGAGCAGTTCTTC | CASSLAWTASYNEQFF
- | TRBJ1-1 | TRBV12-3/TRBV12-4 | - | TGTGCCAGCAGACCACAACGCGGACGGCACACTGAAGCTTTCTTT | CASRPQRGRHTEAFF
- | TRBJ1-5 | TRBV6-6 | - | TGTGCCAGCAATCGAAGGGCAGGGAGCAATCAGCCCCAGCATTTT | CASNRRAGSNQPQHF
many | TRBJ1-5 | TRBV12-3/TRBV12-4 | - | TGTGCCAGCAGTTTTAATAGCAATCAGCCCCAGCATTTT | CASSFNSNQPQHF
- | TRBJ1-3 | TRBV7-4 | - | TGTGCCAGCAGCTTAGCGCCGTTTCAGGCAGCCTCTGGAAACACCATATATTTT | CASSLAPFQAASGNTIYF
- | TRBJ1-1 | TRBV28 | - | TGTGCCAGCAGGCAAGGGGGGGTCACTGAAGCTTTCTTT | CASRQGGVTEAFF
many | TRBJ2-1 | TRBV5-1 | TRBD2 | TGTGCCAGCAGCTTAGGCGGGGGAGGCTACAATGAGCAGTTCTTC | CASSLGGGGYNEQFF
- | TRBJ1-1 | TRBV7-2 | - | TGTGCCAGCAGCTTAGCGCTGTACACTGAAGCTTTCTTT | CASSLALYTEAFF
few | TRBJ1-1 | TRBV20-1 | - | TGCAGTGCTAGGGAGGGTTTTTTGCGTGAGAACACTGAAGCTTTCTTT | CSAREGFLRENTEAFF
few | TRBJ1-4 | TRBV11-2 | - | TGTGCCAGCAGCTTAGATCAGAACGGGGAACTGTTTTTT | CASSLDQNGELFF
once | TRBJ2-2 | TRBV5-1 | TRBD2 | TGCGCCAGCAAAGGCGGGGGAACGCAGACGGGGGAGCTGTTTTTT | CASKGGGTQTGELFF
few | TRBJ2-7 | TRBV7-9 | TRBD2 | TGTGCCAGCAGCACAAGACTAGCGGTGTTCTCCTACGAGCAGTACTTC | CASSTRLAVFSYEQYF
- | TRBJ1-1 | TRBV12-3/TRBV12-4 | - | TGTGCCAGCAGTTTAGGAGATCCGACAGTTGAGTTTGGCTTT | CASSLGDPTVEFGF
- | TRBJ1-1 | TRBV6-6 | - | TGTGCCAGCAGTTTACTCCGCGGGGCCTACACTGAAGCTTTCTTT | CASSLLRGAYTEAFF
- | TRBJ1-2 | TRBV28 | TRBD1 | TGTGCCAGCAGACCTGTAACAGGGGGCGCGGGCTATGGCTACACCTTC | CASRPVTGGAGYGYTF
- | TRBJ2-7 | TRBV13 | TRBD1 | TGTGCCAGCAGCTCCTCCTTCGACAGGGGGGTCCCCCTCTACGAGCAGTACTTC | CASSSSFDRGVPLYEQYF
- | TRBJ2-7 | TRBV5-4 | TRBD1 | TGTGCCAGCAGCTTGGGGACAGGGCTCCGCTACGAGCAGTACTTC | CASSLGTGLRYEQYF
- | TRBJ2-3 | TRBV3-1 | - | TGTGCCAGCCGCCGCGGGGGCCCCACAGATACGCAGTATTTT | CASRRGGPTDTQYF